The sequence of this T cell receptor beta chain was determined in a study of T cell repertoires in cytomegalovirus infection. Study overall: It can be stated that public TCR beta signatures indicated CMV infection as well as a matching HLA type. Regarding the study as a whole: Ex vivo, HLA-C-restricted CMV-specific TCR beta clonotypes prevailed over the rest of the response.

Notes on this clonotype: Antigen specificity is unknown.

The V gene end was trimmed by 10 bases and the J gene end by 5 bases; junction bases not matched to a gene: 7. Germline CDR1 LNHDA, CDR2 SQIVND (reference sequence). This CDR3 is built from 13 residues. Each CDR3 protein is one row after TCRdb ran MiXCR on the reads. The sample includes roughly 90,000 distinct CDR3 sequences, 25% to 30% of them seen just once. The rearrangement uses TRBV19 and TRBJ2-7, with 11 bases fitting TRBD1. The specimen was CD8+ T cells from cultured PBMCs, collected from culture after CMV antigen stimulation. The sequence was obtained from a human donor in good health (CMV status not recorded). Some clones in this sample may be carry-over from other donors' samples. As DNA, the CDR3 is TGTGCCATCTTGGACAGGGGGCGAAACGAGCAGTACTTC. Amino acids: CAILDRGRNEQYF. Based on the CDR3 plus reference TRBV19 and TRBJ2-7, the full variable domain is DGGITQSPKYLFRKEGQNVTLSCEQNLNHDAMYWYRQDPGQGLRLIYYSQIVNDFQKGDIAEGYSVSREKKESFPLTVTSAQKNPTAFYLCAILDRGRNEQYFGPGTRLTVT.